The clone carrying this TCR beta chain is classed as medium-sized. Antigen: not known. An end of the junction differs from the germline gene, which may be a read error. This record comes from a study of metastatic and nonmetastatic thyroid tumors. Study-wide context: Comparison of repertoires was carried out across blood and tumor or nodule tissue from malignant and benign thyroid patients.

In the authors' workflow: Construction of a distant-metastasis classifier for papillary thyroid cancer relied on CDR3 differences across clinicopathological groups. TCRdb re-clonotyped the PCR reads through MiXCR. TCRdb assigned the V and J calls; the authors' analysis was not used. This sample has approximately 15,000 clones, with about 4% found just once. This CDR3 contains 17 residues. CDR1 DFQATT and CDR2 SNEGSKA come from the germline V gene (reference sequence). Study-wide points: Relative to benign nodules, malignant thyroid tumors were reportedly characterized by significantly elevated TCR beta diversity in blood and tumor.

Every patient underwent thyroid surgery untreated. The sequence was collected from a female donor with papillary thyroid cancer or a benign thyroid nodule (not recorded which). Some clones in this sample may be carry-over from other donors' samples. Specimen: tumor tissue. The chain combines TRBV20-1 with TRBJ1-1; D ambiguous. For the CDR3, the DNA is TGCAGTGTTAGAGGATTTATTTGGGGAGTGTCCAACACTGAAGCTTTCTTT. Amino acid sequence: CSVRGFIWGVSNTEAFF.